Following are 20 T cell receptor beta chains from one sample sequenced in a study of regulatory T cells in long-lasting Graves disease. With iRepertoire HTBI primers and Arm-PCR of CDR3 regions, TCR beta libraries were built. TCRdb processed the multiplex PCR reads anew with MiXCR; each CDR3 protein has one entry. The repertoire has around 460,000 distinct CDR3 sequences, approximately 14% of them found once; the top ten carry approximately 19%. The time point: newly diagnosed GD, antithyroid drugs for less than 3 months. The TCR library used RNA extracted from PBMCs. This sample also belongs to another study, concerning T cells in Graves' hyperthyroidism and ophthalmopathy.

The sequenced sample was peripheral blood mononuclear cells (PBMCs), obtained at new diagnosis, from a patient treated with antithyroid drugs. The receptors were sampled from a woman aged 45 to 65 with Graves disease.

The chain uses TRBV19 and TRBJ2-3; no firm D call. Germline loops: CDR1 LNHDA, CDR2 SQIVND (reference sequence). The CDR3 has 14 residues. V dropped 6 bases and J dropped 2 bases, with 12 bases sitting between them. The chain's CDR3 is CASRRARSTDTQYF. CDR3 bases: TGTGCCAGTAGGAGAGCGAGATCCACAGATACGCAGTATTTT.

This clonotype was observed at least ten times. This chain joins TRBV7-9 and TRBJ2-2; no reliable D call. CDR3 length equals 11 residues. Trimming removed 10 bases from V and 1 base from J, with 4 bases in between. Germline values: CDR1 SEHNR, CDR2 FQNEAQ (reference sequence). Here the CDR3 reads CATKNTGELFF. The CDR3 bases are TGTGCCACCAAGAACACCGGGGAGCTGTTTTTT.

This clonotype was observed many times. CDR3 in DNA: TGTGCCAGCAGCCGAGAGGGAACACTGAGAGCTTTCTTT. Residues: CASSREGTLRAFF. The V and J genes are TRBV28 and TRBJ1-1; D ambiguous. CDR3 length: 13 residues. The germline V and J ends were trimmed by 6 bases and 10 bases, with 18 bases remaining between them. From germline, CDR1 is MDHEN and CDR2 SYDVKM. Using reference TRBV28 and TRBJ1-1 for the parts outside the CDR3, the full variable domain is DVKVTQSSRYLVKRTGEKVFLECVQDMDHENMFWYRQDPGLGLRLIYFSYDVKMKEKGDIPEGYSVSREKKERFSLILESASTNQTSMYLCASSREGTLRAFFGQGTRLTVV.

CDR3 protein: CSAIRPGLGELFF. The DNA of the CDR3 is TGCAGCGCCATCCGACCGGGCCTTGGGGAGCTGTTTTTT. The chain couples TRBV29-1 to TRBJ2-2; unclear D gene. Germline assignment: CDR1 SQVTM and CDR2 ANQGSEA. The CDR3 loop spans 13 amino acids. V was cut by 7 bases and J by 8 bases, with 17 bases left in between.

This chain uses TRBV28 with TRBJ1-2; D is uncertain. The CDR3 spans 12 residues. Germline assignment: CDR1 MDHEN and CDR2 SYDVKM. V shed 8 bases and J shed 3 bases, with 10 bases lying between them. In nucleotides, the CDR3 is TGTGCCAGCGGTACGGACCACTATGGCTACACCTTC. Translated, it gives CASGTDHYGYTF.

This clonotype was found many times. The chain combines TRBV6-1 with TRBJ1-1, with 11 bases fitting TRBD1. V shed 6 bases and J 6 bases; nucleotides not matched to a gene: 3. Germline lookup yields CDR1 MNHNS and CDR2 SASEGT. CDR3 size: 13 residues. The DNA of the CDR3 is TGTGCCAGCAGGGACAGGGGGCTTTCTGAAGCTTTCTTT. It is translated as CASRDRGLSEAFF.

This clonotype is a singleton in its sample. The chain couples TRBV29-1 to TRBJ2-1; D is undetermined. The V gene lost 5 bases and the J gene lost 7 bases, with 9 bases spanning the gap. This CDR3 comprises 11 residues. Germline loops: CDR1 SQVTM, CDR2 ANQGSEA. The CDR3 protein is CSVLTANEQFF. The DNA for the CDR3 is TGCAGCGTTCTTACCGCTAATGAGCAGTTCTTC.

The gene calls are TRBV5-1 and TRBJ1-4; D is unclear. Germline CDR1 and CDR2: SGHRS and YFSETQ. This CDR3 spans 14 amino acids. V was shortened by 4 bases and J by 6 bases, with 13 bases between the two germline ends. CDR3: CASSASTVDEKLFF. CDR3 bases: TGCGCCAGCAGCGCGTCGACTGTCGATGAAAAACTGTTTTTT. Supplemented by reference TRBV5-1 and TRBJ1-4, the full variable domain reads KAGVTQTPRYLIKTRGQQVTLSCSPISGHRSVSWYQQTPGQGLQFLFEYFSETQRNKGNFPGRFSGRQFSNSRSEMNVSTLELGDSALYLCASSASTVDEKLFFGSGTQLSVL.

This clonotype was seen a handful of times. This chain connects TRBV7-6 to TRBJ2-7; D is possibly TRBD2 (6 bases). Trimming stripped 5 bases from V and 5 bases from J, with 10 bases between. This CDR3 comprises 12 residues. CDR1 SGHVS and CDR2 FNYEAQ come from the germline V gene. This chain's CDR3 is CASSPGGNEQYF. The CDR3 DNA follows: TGTGCCAGCAGCCCCGGGGGTAACGAGCAGTACTTC. The whole variable domain, remainder taken from reference TRBV7-6 and TRBJ2-7, is GAGVSQSPRYKVTKRGQDVALRCDPISGHVSLYWYRQALGQGPEFLTYFNYEAQQDKSGLPNDRFSAERPEGSISTLTIQRTEQRDSAMYRCASSPGGNEQYFGPGTRLTVT.

This clonotype was recorded at least ten times. The chain has TRBV28 and TRBJ1-2; the match to TRBD1 covers 7 bases. This CDR3 has 16 residues. The J segment lost 1 base and the V segment lost 5 bases, leaving 10 bases of the junction unmatched. CDR1 MDHEN and CDR2 SYDVKM come from the germline V gene. This CDR3 reads CASSVLQGRNNYGYTF. CDR3 nucleotides: TGTGCCAGCAGTGTTTTACAGGGGCGAAATAACTATGGCTACACCTTC.

This clonotype was seen many times. The chain is built from TRBV9 and TRBJ2-5, with D tentatively TRBD1 (6 bases). There are 15 residues in the CDR3. Germline CDR1 SGDLS, CDR2 YYNGEE. Trimming took off 0 bases at V and 4 bases at J, with 13 bases between the two ends. The CDR3 DNA reads TGTGCCAGCAGCGTAGCCACAGGGCTAGGAGAGACCCAGTACTTC. It specifies CASSVATGLGETQYF.

This clonotype was observed a handful of times. The chain joins TRBV5-6 to TRBJ2-1, with 16 positions matching TRBD2. V was pared by 1 base and J by 9 bases, with 13 bases of the junction left unmatched. The germline CDR1 and CDR2 sequences are SGHDT and YYEEEE. There are 19 residues in the CDR3. CDR3 residues: CASSLRGLAGGRAASEQFF. CDR3 coding DNA: TGTGCCAGCAGCTTGCGGGGACTAGCGGGAGGGAGGGCGGCGAGTGAGCAGTTCTTC.

This chain connects TRBV18 to TRBJ2-1, with TRBD2 matching 9 bases. The CDR3 runs 14 residues. Germline CDR1 is KGHSH and CDR2 is LQKENI. Trimming removed 1 base from V and 8 bases from J; junction bases left unmatched: 3. The CDR3 here is CASSPLAGADEQFF. The CDR3 DNA sequence: TGTGCCAGCTCACCACTAGCGGGAGCCGATGAGCAGTTCTTC.

At least ten counts were recorded for this clonotype. J is TRBJ2-5 and V is TRBV5-1; D may match TRBD1 or TRBD2 (6 bases each). CDR3 length: 15 amino acids. The V gene's germline CDR1 is SGHRS and CDR2 YFSETQ. Trimming shortened V by 7 bases and J by 4 bases, and 20 bases separated the two germline ends. CDR3 DNA sequence: TGCGCCAGCGGTCGGAGAACAGGAGGGGGAGAGACCCAGTACTTC. It codes for CASGRRTGGGETQYF.

Ten or more counts support this clonotype. The chain couples TRBV2 to TRBJ2-7, with D perhaps matching TRBD2 (5 bases). The CDR3 runs to 12 residues. CDR1 and CDR2 (germline): SNHLY, FYNNEI. V lost 4 bases, J lost 5 bases, and 9 bases lay in between. CDR3 sequence: CASSGTGDEQYF. DNA for the CDR3: TGTGCCAGCAGTGGAACCGGGGACGAGCAGTACTTC.

This clonotype was seen repeatedly, ten times or more. This sequence joins TRBV4-2 and TRBJ1-4; 7 positions match TRBD1. CDR1 LGHNA and CDR2 YNFKEQ come from the germline V gene. The CDR3 sequence is 14 residues long. V trimming: 4 bases; J trimming: 6 bases; junction bases outside the gene matches: 5. The CDR3 reads CASSPRDSDEKLFF. Written as DNA, the CDR3 is TGTGCCAGCAGCCCCCGGGACAGCGATGAAAAACTGTTTTTT.

This clonotype was detected many times. The chain combines TRBV4-1 with TRBJ1-4, with unresolved D. V was clipped by 5 bases and J by 8 bases, with 12 bases between them. The CDR3 contains 13 residues. Germline loops: CDR1 MGHRA, CDR2 YSYEKL. CDR3 amino acids: CASSRALGEKLFF. CDR3 bases: TGCGCCAGCAGCAGGGCTCTTGGCGAAAAACTGTTTTTT.

This clonotype was recorded many times. The gene calls are TRBV10-3 and TRBJ2-1; 9 bases are shared with TRBD1. V trimming: 0 bases; J trimming: 1 base; junction bases outside the gene matches: 1. The CDR3 extends over 16 amino acids. CDR1 and CDR2 (germline): ENHRY, SYGVKD. CDR3 residues: CAISESGTGSYNEQFF. The DNA of the CDR3 is TGTGCCATCAGTGAGTCCGGGACAGGGTCCTACAATGAGCAGTTCTTC.

This clonotype was seen ten or more times. The chain recombines TRBV2 with TRBJ2-7; 15 nucleotides agree with TRBD2. The CDR3 contains 18 residues. V shed 5 bases and J 1 base; nucleotides not matched to a gene: 9. Germline V gives CDR1 SNHLY, CDR2 FYNNEI. CDR3 in amino acids: CASSQEGTSGRSSYEQYF. In DNA form, the CDR3 reads TGTGCCAGCAGTCAGGAGGGGACTAGCGGGAGGTCTTCCTACGAGCAGTACTTC.

This clonotype has a handful of counts. The gene calls are TRBV20-1 and TRBJ2-3; 11 nucleotides agree with TRBD2. Germline CDR1 DFQATT, CDR2 SNEGSKA (reference sequence). CDR3 length: 14 residues. The J segment lost 4 bases and the V segment lost 6 bases, leaving 6 bases of the junction unmatched. The CDR3 DNA follows: TGCAGTGCCCGTAGCGGGAGGGCCCCAGATACGCAGTATTTT. It specifies CSARSGRAPDTQYF.